Listed here is a single T cell receptor beta chain. The source of the sample is a study of OX40 agonist ivuxolimab in advanced cancers. Libraries were prepared by immunoSEQ multiplex PCR; TCRdb keeps only in-frame clonotypes and omits some of them. The sample holds roughly 97,000 clones, approximately 87% seen once. This sequence was found in an adult with an advanced solid tumor such as melanoma, head and neck, liver or kidney cancer. The sequences come from CD4+ or CD8+ T cells sorted from blood, collected in a trial of the OX40 agonist ivuxolimab.

The CDR3 here is CASSYSNQGAGNTIYF. The CDR3 DNA reads as TGTGCCAGCAGTTACTCGAACCAGGGTGCTGGAAACACCATATATTTT. This chain uses TRBV6-5 with TRBJ1-3, with a weak D call TRBD1 (5 bases). Between the trimmed V and J ends, which lost 0 bases and 2 bases, there was a span of 11 bases. The CDR3 loop spans 16 amino acids. Germline values: CDR1 MNHEY, CDR2 SVGAGI.